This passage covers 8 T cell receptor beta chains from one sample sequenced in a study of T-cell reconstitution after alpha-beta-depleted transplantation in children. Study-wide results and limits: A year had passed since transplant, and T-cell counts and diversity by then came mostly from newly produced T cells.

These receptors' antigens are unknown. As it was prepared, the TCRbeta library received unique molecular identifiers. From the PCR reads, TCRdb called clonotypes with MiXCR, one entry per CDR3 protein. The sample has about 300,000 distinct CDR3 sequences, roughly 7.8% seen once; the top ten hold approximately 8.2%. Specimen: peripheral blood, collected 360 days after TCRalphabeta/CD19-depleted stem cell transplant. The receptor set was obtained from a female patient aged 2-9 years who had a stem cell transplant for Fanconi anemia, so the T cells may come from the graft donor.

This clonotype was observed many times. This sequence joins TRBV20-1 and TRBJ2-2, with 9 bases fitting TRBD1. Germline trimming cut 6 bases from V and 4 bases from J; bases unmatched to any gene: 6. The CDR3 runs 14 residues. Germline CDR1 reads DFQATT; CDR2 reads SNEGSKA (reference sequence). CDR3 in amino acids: CSAARDRVTGELFF. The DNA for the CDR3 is TGCAGTGCGGCTAGGGACAGGGTCACCGGGGAGCTGTTTTTT.

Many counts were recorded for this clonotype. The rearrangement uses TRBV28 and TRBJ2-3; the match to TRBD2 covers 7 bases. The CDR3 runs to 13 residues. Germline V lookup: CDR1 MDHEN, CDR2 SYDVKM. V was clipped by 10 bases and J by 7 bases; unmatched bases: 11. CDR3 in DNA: TGTGCCATCCAACCGGGAGCGGGAAATACGCAGTATTTT. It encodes CAIQPGAGNTQYF.

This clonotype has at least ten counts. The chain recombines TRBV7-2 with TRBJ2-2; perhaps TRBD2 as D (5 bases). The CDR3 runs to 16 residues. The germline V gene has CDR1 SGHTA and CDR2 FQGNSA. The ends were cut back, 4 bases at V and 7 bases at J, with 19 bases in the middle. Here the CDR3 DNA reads TGTGCCAGCAGCTCCCTATTGGATAGCGTTAGCGGGGAGCTGTTTTTT. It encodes CASSSLLDSVSGELFF.

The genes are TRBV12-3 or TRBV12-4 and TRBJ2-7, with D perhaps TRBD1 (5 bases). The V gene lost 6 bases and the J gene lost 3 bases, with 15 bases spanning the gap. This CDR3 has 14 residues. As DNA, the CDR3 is TGTGCCAGCAGCTCGACAGAGGACCTCTACGAGCAGTACTTC. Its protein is CASSSTEDLYEQYF.

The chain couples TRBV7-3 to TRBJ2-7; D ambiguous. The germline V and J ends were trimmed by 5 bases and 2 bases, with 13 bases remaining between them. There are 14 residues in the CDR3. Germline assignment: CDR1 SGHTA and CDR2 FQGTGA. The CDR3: CASSKGPMPYEQYF. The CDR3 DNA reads TGTGCCAGCAGCAAAGGGCCCATGCCCTACGAGCAGTACTTC.

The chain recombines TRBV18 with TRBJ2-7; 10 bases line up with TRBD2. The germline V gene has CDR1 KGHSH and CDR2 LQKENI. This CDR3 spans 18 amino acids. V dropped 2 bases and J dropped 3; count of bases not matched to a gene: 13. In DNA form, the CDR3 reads TGTGCCAGCTCACCAACCCTTCCGGGACTAGCGAACCACTACGAGCAGTACTTC. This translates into CASSPTLPGLANHYEQYF.

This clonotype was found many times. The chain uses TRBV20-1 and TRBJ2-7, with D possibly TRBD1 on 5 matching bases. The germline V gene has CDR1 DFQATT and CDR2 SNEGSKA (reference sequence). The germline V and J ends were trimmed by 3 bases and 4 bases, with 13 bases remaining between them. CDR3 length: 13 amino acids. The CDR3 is CSASTGRGYEQYF. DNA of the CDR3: TGCAGTGCTAGCACGGGTAGGGGTTACGAGCAGTACTTC.

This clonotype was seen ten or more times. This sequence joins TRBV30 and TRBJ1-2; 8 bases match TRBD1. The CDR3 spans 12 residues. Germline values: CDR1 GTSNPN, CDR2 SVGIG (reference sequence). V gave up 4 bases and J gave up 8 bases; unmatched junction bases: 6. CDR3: CAWKQGGGGYTF. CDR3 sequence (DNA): TGTGCCTGGAAACAGGGGGGTGGCGGCTACACCTTC.